The 22 T cell receptor beta chains below were found in one sample sequenced in a study of patients and donors after allogeneic stem cell transplantation. TCRdb processed the RT-PCR reads anew with MiXCR; each CDR3 protein has one entry. Here the sample spans about 200,000 distinct CDR3 sequences, 41% being singletons. The sequencing sample was made of blood, either unsorted or a sorted T cell fraction (not recorded which). These receptors were collected from a human donor who was either an allogeneic HSCT recipient or a stem cell or donor lymphocyte infusion donor (not recorded which). It is not recorded whose cells these are; they may come from a transplant donor.

This clonotype has a handful of counts. The rearrangement uses TRBV29-1 and TRBJ2-1, with TRBD2 matching 10 bases. The CDR3 contains 16 residues. Germline V lookup: CDR1 SQVTM, CDR2 ANQGSEA. V was pared by 7 bases and J by 6 bases, with 15 bases of the junction left unmatched. Written as DNA, the CDR3 is TGCAGCGCTATTCTAGCGGGAGTTATTTTTTTCAATGAGCAGTTCTTC. Residues: CSAILAGVIFFNEQFF.

This clonotype appeared a single time. This chain uses TRBV14 with TRBJ2-1, with a weak D call TRBD2 (5 bases). V lost 4 bases, J lost 6 bases, and 19 bases lay in between. This CDR3 has 16 amino acids. Germline lookup yields CDR1 SGHDN and CDR2 FVKESK. In DNA form, the CDR3 reads TGTGCCAGCAGCCCAACCCGCCCGGCTAGCCGCAATGAGCAGTTCTTC. Its protein product is CASSPTRPASRNEQFF.

This clonotype was detected only a few times. V gene TRBV29-1 combines with J gene TRBJ2-7; possible D gene TRBD1, 6 bases. Looked up from germline, CDR1 is SQVTM and CDR2 is ANQGSEA. Trimming removed 0 bases at V and 5 bases at J, with 14 bases between. The CDR3 is made up of 14 amino acids. CDR3 coding DNA: TGCAGCGTTGAAGATCCAGGGGCCGTCCACGAGCAGTACTTC. This sequence encodes CSVEDPGAVHEQYF.

This clonotype was detected ten times or more. This chain uses TRBV7-8 with TRBJ1-4; D is unclear. CDR1 is SGHVS and CDR2 is FQNEAQ in the germline V gene. This CDR3 is 15 amino acids long. The V end was cut by 1 base, the J end by 6 bases, with 12 bases between. In DNA form, the CDR3 reads TGTGCCAGCAGCTTAGGGAGGGCGACTGATGAAAAACTGTTTTTT. Translating gives CASSLGRATDEKLFF. The entire variable domain, with the rest obtained from reference TRBV7-8 and TRBJ1-4, is as follows: GAGVSQSPRYKVAKRGQDVALRCDPISGHVSLFWYQQALGQGPEFLTYFQNEAQLDKSGLPSDRFFAERPEGSVSTLKIQRTQQEDSAVYLCASSLGRATDEKLFFGSGTQLSVL.

The chain joins TRBV15 to TRBJ2-7; D remains unclear. Germline V gene lookup returns CDR1 LNHNV and CDR2 YYDKDF (reference sequence). The CDR3 runs 13 residues. V was pared by 1 base and J by 6 bases, with 10 bases between. The DNA of the CDR3 is TGTGCCACCAGCAGAGTAGGGATACTCGAGCAGTACTTC. This codes for CATSRVGILEQYF.

The chain uses TRBV7-6 and TRBJ1-4, with 8 positions matching TRBD1. The CDR3 contains 15 residues. V gave up 4 bases and J gave up 7 bases; unmatched junction bases: 8. CDR1 SGHVS and CDR2 FNYEAQ come from the germline V gene. The CDR3 loop is CASSSKDRDGEKLFF. DNA for the CDR3: TGTGCCAGCAGCTCCAAGGACAGGGACGGTGAAAAACTGTTTTTT.

This clonotype occurred a few times. The gene calls are TRBV11-2 and TRBJ1-1; D unclear. Germline V gene data show CDR1 as SGHAT and CDR2 as FQNNGV. The length of the CDR3 is 14 residues. Trimming removed 2 bases from V and 4 bases from J, with 11 bases in between. The CDR3 DNA reads TGTGCCAGCAGCTTATTGTGGGAGGGCACTGAAGCTTTCTTT. It is translated as CASSLLWEGTEAFF.

This clonotype was detected a few times. CDR3 protein: CASSLIGSTNEKLFF. The CDR3 DNA is TGTGCCAGCAGTTTGATCGGTTCAACTAATGAAAAACTGTTTTTT. The V gene is TRBV28, the J gene TRBJ1-4; D remains unclear. Trimming removed 3 bases at V and 0 bases at J, with 8 bases between. Germline CDR1 reads MDHEN; CDR2 reads SYDVKM. The length of the CDR3 is 15 residues. The complete variable domain, with remaining parts taken from reference TRBV28 and TRBJ1-4, reads DVKVTQSSRYLVKRTGEKVFLECVQDMDHENMFWYRQDPGLGLRLIYFSYDVKMKEKGDIPEGYSVSREKKERFSLILESASTNQTSMYLCASSLIGSTNEKLFFGSGTQLSVL.

The chain has TRBV19 and TRBJ2-2, with D perhaps TRBD2 (8 bases). V was clipped by 5 bases and J by 6 bases, with 19 bases between them. CDR1 LNHDA and CDR2 SQIVND come from the germline V gene (reference sequence). This CDR3 has 16 residues. DNA of the CDR3: TGTGCCAGTAGTGCGGGGGGACAGCGTCCCTCCGGGGAGCTGTTTTTT. Translating it yields CASSAGGQRPSGELFF. Drawing the rest from reference TRBV19 and TRBJ2-2, the complete variable domain is DGGITQSPKYLFRKEGQNVTLSCEQNLNHDAMYWYRQDPGQGLRLIYYSQIVNDFQKGDIAEGYSVSREKKESFPLTVTSAQKNPTAFYLCASSAGGQRPSGELFFGEGSRLTVL.

The chain combines TRBV3-1 with TRBJ2-1, with a weak D call TRBD2 (5 bases). Trimming took off 1 base at V and 8 bases at J, with 18 bases between the two ends. In germline, CDR1 is LGHDT, CDR2 YNNKEL (reference sequence). The CDR3 is 16 residues long. Written as DNA, the CDR3 is TGTGCCAGCAGCCAAGTCAGCTCGTTGAGTAGCGATGAGCAGTTCTTC. Its translation is CASSQVSSLSSDEQFF.

The CDR3 sequence is CASSLEGVAFF. The CDR3 nucleotides read TGTGCCAGCAGCTTAGAGGGGGTTGCTTTCTTT. The rearrangement links TRBV11-2 to TRBJ1-1; D might be TRBD1 (5 bases). V lost 0 bases to trimming and J lost 11 bases, with 7 bases between them. The CDR3 has 11 amino acids. Germline V gene lookup returns CDR1 SGHAT and CDR2 FQNNGV.

This clonotype showed up just a few times. CDR3: CARGTPSSYEQYF. CDR3 sequence (DNA): TGTGCCAGAGGGACTCCTAGCTCCTACGAGCAGTACTTC. V is TRBV2 and J is TRBJ2-7, with D perhaps matching TRBD2 (6 bases). This CDR3 has 13 residues. V was shortened by 9 bases and J by 0 bases, with 12 bases between the two germline ends. Germline-derived CDR1 and CDR2 are SNHLY and FYNNEI.

This clonotype was seen only a few times. This chain joins TRBV3-1 and TRBJ1-3, with D possibly TRBD1 on 5 matching bases. This CDR3 spans 14 amino acids. The germline V gene encodes CDR1 LGHDT and CDR2 YNNKEL (reference sequence). The V and J ends lost 2 bases and 4 bases respectively, with 9 bases between them. The CDR3: CASSQQGNGNTIYF. CDR3 nucleotide sequence: TGTGCCAGCAGCCAACAGGGCAACGGAAACACCATATATTTT.

The V gene is TRBV4-1, the J gene TRBJ1-2; D is undetermined. V was shortened by 0 bases and J by 4 bases, with 9 bases between the two germline ends. The length of the CDR3 is 14 residues. The V gene's germline CDR1 is MGHRA and CDR2 YSYEKL. The CDR3 sequence is CASSQDPNPYGYTF. CDR3 in DNA: TGCGCCAGCAGCCAAGATCCTAACCCCTATGGCTACACCTTC.

J is TRBJ1-1 and V is TRBV6-5; D unresolved. V was pared by 6 bases and J by 1 base, with 15 bases between. Germline-derived CDR1 and CDR2 are MNHEY and SVGAGI. The length of the CDR3 is 15 residues. The CDR3 reads CASSRMPTANTEAFF. Written as DNA, the CDR3 is TGTGCCAGCAGCCGTATGCCTACAGCGAACACTGAAGCTTTCTTT.

The table lists this clonotype with a few counts. The chain has TRBV12-3 or TRBV12-4 and TRBJ1-5; D is unresolved. This CDR3 spans 13 amino acids. Between the trimmed V and J ends, which lost 6 bases and 2 bases, there was a span of 8 bases. The CDR3 loop is CASRNTGNQPQHF. CDR3 nucleotides: TGTGCCAGCAGGAACACGGGCAATCAGCCCCAGCATTTT.

A few counts support this clonotype. The J gene is TRBJ1-3, the V gene TRBV7-9; D uncertain. This CDR3 has 17 amino acids. Trimming removed 1 base at V and 0 bases at J, with 13 bases between. Germline values: CDR1 SEHNR, CDR2 FQNEAQ (reference sequence). CDR3 sequence: CASSLDPAGRSGNTIYF. The CDR3 DNA reads as TGTGCCAGCAGCTTAGACCCAGCGGGTCGCTCTGGAAACACCATATATTTT.

This sequence joins TRBV5-1 and TRBJ1-1; D may be TRBD1 (5 bases). The CDR3 has 14 amino acids. CDR1 SGHRS and CDR2 YFSETQ come from the germline V gene. V gave up 1 base and J gave up 1 base, with 8 bases separating them. The CDR3 nucleotides read TGCGCCAGCAGCTTGCCCCAGGGGAACACTGAAGCTTTCTTT. Amino acid sequence: CASSLPQGNTEAFF.

V and J are TRBV7-2 and TRBJ2-2; D is perhaps TRBD2 (6 bases). Germline values: CDR1 SGHTA, CDR2 FQGNSA. The CDR3 extends over 14 amino acids. V lost 1 base, J lost 6 bases, and 9 bases lay in between. DNA for the CDR3: TGTGCCAGCAGCTTAGAGTGGGGGGCCGGGGAGCTGTTTTTT. Its protein is CASSLEWGAGELFF.

The DNA for the CDR3 is TGTGCCAGCAGTGAAGAGGCCAGGCGAACCCCCAACTATGGCTACACCTTC. Its translation: CASSEEARRTPNYGYTF. V usage is TRBV6-1 and J usage is TRBJ1-2; D not certain. This CDR3 is 17 amino acids long. Germline V lookup: CDR1 MNHNS, CDR2 SASEGT. V was pared by 1 base and J by 2 bases, with 17 bases between.

The rearrangement uses TRBV13 and TRBJ1-3; maybe TRBD1 (5 bases). V was trimmed by 0 bases and J by 11 bases, leaving 11 bases between them. This CDR3 comprises 13 residues. CDR1 is PRHDT and CDR2 is FYEKMQ in the germline V gene (reference sequence). The CDR3 loop is CASSLGSQGSIYF. CDR3 DNA: TGTGCCAGCAGCTTAGGCAGCCAGGGATCCATATATTTT.

The chain links TRBV12-3 or TRBV12-4 to TRBJ1-1, with 8 bases lining up with TRBD1. The V segment lost 6 bases and the J segment 5 bases; nucleotides outside the gene matches: 8. This CDR3 comprises 14 residues. CDR3 sequence: CASSPSYRGTEAFF. CDR3 nucleotides: TGTGCCAGCAGCCCCAGCTACAGGGGGACTGAAGCTTTCTTT.